One T cell receptor (beta chain) is described in this entry. This sample was included in a study of Ad26.COV2.S vaccination and SARS-CoV-2 variants. TCRdb's copy holds only in-frame clones and misses some; the assay was immunoSEQ multiplex PCR. The sample gives 350,000 to 500,000 clones, 80% to 95% of which show up once; less than 4.5% is in the top ten. This CDR3 region has 14 residues. Germline CDR1 reads KGHDR; CDR2 reads SFDVKD. The V gene lost 3 bases and the J gene lost 8 bases, with 13 bases spanning the gap. As for treatment: over 15 received Ad26.COV2.S at low or high dose, single or two shots; about five received placebo; per-sample allocation not given. Collection of the samples took place on day 63 after the first injection of vaccine or placebo.

The chain couples TRBV24-1 to TRBJ2-1, with TRBD2 as a possible D gene (5 bases). The sequences come from peripheral blood, collected in a trial of Ad26.COV2.S vaccine versus placebo. This TCR was recovered from a person between 18 and 60 years old who received the Ad26.COV2.S COVID-19 vaccine or a placebo. The CDR3 protein is CATSDLYGGHEQFF. CDR3 in DNA: TGTGCCACCAGTGATCTGTACGGAGGCCATGAGCAGTTCTTC.